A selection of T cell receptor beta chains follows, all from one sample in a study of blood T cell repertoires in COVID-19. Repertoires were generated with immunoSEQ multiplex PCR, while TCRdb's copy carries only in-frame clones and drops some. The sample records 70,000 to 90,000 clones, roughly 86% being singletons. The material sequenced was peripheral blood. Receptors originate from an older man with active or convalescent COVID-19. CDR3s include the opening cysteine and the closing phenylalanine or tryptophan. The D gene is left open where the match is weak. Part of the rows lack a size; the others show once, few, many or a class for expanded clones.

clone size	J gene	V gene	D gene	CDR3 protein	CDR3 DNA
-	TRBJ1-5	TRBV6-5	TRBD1	CASRRTGGYQPQHF	TGTGCCAGCAGGAGGACAGGGGGCTATCAGCCCCAGCATTTT
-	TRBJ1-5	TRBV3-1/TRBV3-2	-	CASSQDRGGNQPQHF	TGTGCCAGCAGCCAAGACAGGGGCGGCAATCAGCCCCAGCATTTT
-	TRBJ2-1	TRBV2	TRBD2	CASTRRGTYNEQFF	TGTGCCAGCACTCGGCGGGGGACCTACAATGAGCAGTTCTTC
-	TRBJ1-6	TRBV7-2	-	CASSLALGTRSPLHF	TGTGCCAGCAGCTTAGCTTTGGGTACTAGGTCACCCCTCCACTTT
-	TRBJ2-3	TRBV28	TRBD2	CASRTSGRVDTQYF	TGTGCCAGCAGGACTAGCGGGAGGGTGGATACGCAGTATTTT
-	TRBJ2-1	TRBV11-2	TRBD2	CASSLNWPSGVSYNEQFF	TGTGCCAGCAGCTTAAATTGGCCTAGCGGGGTGTCCTACAATGAGCAGTTCTTC
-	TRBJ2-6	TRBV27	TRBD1	CASSLDRGEPSGANVLTF	TGTGCCAGCAGTCTAGACAGGGGCGAACCCTCTGGGGCCAACGTCCTGACTTTC
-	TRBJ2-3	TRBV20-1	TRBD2	CSASKTSGGSTDTQYF	TGCAGTGCTAGTAAGACTAGCGGGGGGAGCACAGATACGCAGTATTTT
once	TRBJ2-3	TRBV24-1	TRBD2	CAIGTSIPDTQYF	TGTGCGATCGGGACTAGCATCCCAGATACGCAGTATTTT
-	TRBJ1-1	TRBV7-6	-	CASSMTGGSTEAFF	TGTGCCAGCAGCATGACGGGGGGGAGCACTGAAGCTTTCTTT
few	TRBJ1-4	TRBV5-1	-	CASSLGDRSNEKLFF	TGCGCCAGCAGCTTGGGAGATAGGAGTAATGAAAAACTGTTTTTT
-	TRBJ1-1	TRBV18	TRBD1	CASSKDRETEAFF	TGTGCCAGCTCAAAAGACAGGGAGACTGAAGCTTTCTTT
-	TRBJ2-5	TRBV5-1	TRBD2	CASSLGSGGQETQYF	TGCGCCAGCAGCTTGGGTAGCGGGGGGCAAGAGACCCAGTACTTC
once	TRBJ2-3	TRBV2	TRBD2	CASSHERERGTDTQYF	TGTGCCAGCAGTCACGAGCGGGAAAGAGGGACAGATACGCAGTATTTT
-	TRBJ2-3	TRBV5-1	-	CASRMTGEGDTQYF	TGCGCCAGCAGAATGACAGGGGAGGGAGATACGCAGTATTTT
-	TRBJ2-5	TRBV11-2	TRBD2	CASSSGLAGSGQETQYF	TGTGCCAGCAGCTCGGGACTAGCGGGATCCGGTCAAGAGACCCAGTACTTC
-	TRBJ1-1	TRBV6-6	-	CASSYPQGGGTEAFF	TGTGCCAGCAGTTATCCTCAGGGCGGAGGGACTGAAGCTTTCTTT
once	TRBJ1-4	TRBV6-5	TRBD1	CASNSDRANEKLFF	TGTGCCAGCAACTCTGACAGGGCTAATGAAAAACTGTTTTTT
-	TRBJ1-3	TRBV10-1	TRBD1	CASSESQGASGNTIYF	TGCGCCAGCAGTGAGTCCCAGGGGGCGTCTGGAAACACCATATATTTT
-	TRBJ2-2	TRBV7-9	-	CASSLSPNTGELFF	TGTGCCAGCAGCTTATCTCCGAACACCGGGGAGCTGTTTTTT
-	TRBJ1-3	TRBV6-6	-	CASRPAGGSGNTIYF	TGTGCCAGCAGACCTGCGGGGGGCTCGGGAAACACCATATATTTT
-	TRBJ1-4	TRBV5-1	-	CASSGGRGVTNEKLFF	TGCGCCAGCAGCGGCGGGCGGGGTGTAACTAATGAAAAACTGTTTTTT
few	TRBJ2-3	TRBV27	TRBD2	CASSLGTSGNAQYF	TGTGCCAGCAGTTTAGGGACTAGCGGGAATGCGCAGTATTTT
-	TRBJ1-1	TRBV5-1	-	CASSPQGLHEAFF	TGCGCCAGCAGCCCACAGGGTCTACATGAAGCTTTCTTT
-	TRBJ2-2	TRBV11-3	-	CASSLGTTGELFF	TGTGCCAGCAGCTTAGGAACTACCGGGGAGCTGTTTTTT
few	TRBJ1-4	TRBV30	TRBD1	CAWSPGGVREKLFF	TGTGCCTGGAGTCCAGGGGGCGTACGTGAAAAACTGTTTTTT
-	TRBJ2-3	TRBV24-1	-	CATSGATDTQYF	TGTGCCACCAGTGGGGCCACAGATACGCAGTATTTT
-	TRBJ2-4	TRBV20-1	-	CSALRNIQYF	TGCAGTGCCCTTCGAAACATTCAGTACTTC
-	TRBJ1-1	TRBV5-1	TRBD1	CASSDRQGAPTEAFF	TGCGCCAGCAGCGACAGGCAGGGGGCGCCCACTGAAGCTTTCTTT
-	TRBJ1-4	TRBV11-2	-	CASSLGSAGKLFF	TGTGCCAGCAGCTTAGGTTCCGCCGGTAAACTGTTTTTT
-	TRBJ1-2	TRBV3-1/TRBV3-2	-	CASSQAAGEYTF	TGTGCCAGCAGCCAAGCCGCGGGGGAGTACACCTTC
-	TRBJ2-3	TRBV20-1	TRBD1	CSASIGQGGDTQYF	TGCAGTGCTAGTATCGGACAGGGGGGAGATACGCAGTATTTT
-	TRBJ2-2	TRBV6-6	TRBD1	CASSNTGGWGTGELFF	TGTGCCAGCAGTAACACAGGGGGCTGGGGCACCGGGGAGCTGTTTTTT
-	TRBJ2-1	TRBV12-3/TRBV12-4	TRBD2	CASRGGLAGQFF	TGTGCCAGCAGGGGGGGACTAGCGGGACAGTTCTTC
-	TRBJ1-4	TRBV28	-	CASSKATTNEKLFF	TGTGCCAGCAGTAAAGCCACAACTAATGAAAAACTGTTTTTT
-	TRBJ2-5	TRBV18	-	CASSPLSQQETQYF	TGTGCCAGCTCACCACTATCACAACAAGAGACCCAGTACTTC
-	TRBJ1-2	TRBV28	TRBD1	CASSFGTGGYGYTF	TGTGCCAGCAGTTTTGGGACAGGAGGCTATGGCTACACCTTC
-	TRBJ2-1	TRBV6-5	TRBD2	CASSYSRRGAEQFF	TGTGCCAGCAGTTACTCGAGGCGGGGGGCTGAGCAGTTCTTC
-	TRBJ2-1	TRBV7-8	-	CASSYPLRGPYNEQFF	TGTGCCAGCAGCTACCCTTTGCGGGGCCCCTACAATGAGCAGTTCTTC
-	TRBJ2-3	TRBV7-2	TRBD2	CASSYGLDTDTQYF	TGTGCCAGCAGCTACGGACTAGATACAGATACGCAGTATTTT
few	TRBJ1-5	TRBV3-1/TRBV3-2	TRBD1	CASGQINQPQHF	TGTGCCTCGGGACAGATCAATCAGCCCCAGCATTTT
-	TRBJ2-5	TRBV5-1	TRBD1	CASSRGQGATETQYF	TGCGCCAGCAGCCGAGGACAGGGGGCTACCGAGACCCAGTACTTC
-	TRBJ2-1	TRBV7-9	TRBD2	CASSLELRTSGRAYEQFF	TGTGCCAGCAGCTTAGAACTCCGGACTAGCGGGAGGGCCTATGAGCAGTTCTTC
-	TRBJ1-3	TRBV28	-	CASIAGKGNTIYF	TGTGCCAGCATCGCGGGGAAAGGAAACACCATATATTTT
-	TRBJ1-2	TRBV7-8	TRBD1	CASSLVTGGYGYTF	TGTGCCAGCAGCTTAGTCACAGGGGGATATGGCTACACCTTC
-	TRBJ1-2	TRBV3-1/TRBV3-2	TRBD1	CASSQLSTGVDYGYTF	TGTGCCAGCAGCCAACTATCGACAGGGGTAGACTATGGCTACACCTTC
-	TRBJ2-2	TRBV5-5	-	CASSYYTGELFF	TGTGCCAGCAGCTACTACACCGGGGAGCTGTTTTTT